This T cell receptor beta chain was found in a study of blood T cell repertoires in COVID-19. Study information: Italy, Spain and the United States were the sources of the convalescent and acute COVID-19 samples.

Produced via immunoSEQ multiplex PCR; TCRdb's table is partial and in-frame only. The data contain fewer than 200,000 clones, about 80% of them singletons. This CDR3 spans 17 amino acids. Germline-derived CDR1 and CDR2 are MNHEY and SMNVEV (reference sequence). The trim removed 5 bases at V and 5 bases at J, leaving 11 bases unmatched. The sequencing input was peripheral blood. The chain combines TRBV27 with TRBJ2-2, with 10 nucleotides matching TRBD1. This clonotype was sampled from a woman in her fifties or sixties with COVID-19, enrolled during active disease. CDR3 sequence: CASSRRSGTGETGELFF. The CDR3 DNA reads TGTGCCAGCAGTAGACGATCCGGGACAGGGGAAACCGGGGAGCTGTTTTTT.